The subject of this entry is one TCR beta chain. Antigen unknown. The sample belongs to a study of Tregs in tolerant kidney transplant recipients. Assay: immunoSEQ multiplex PCR; the TCRdb copy retains only in-frame clones and omits some. The profile shows approximately 30,000 clones, 65% to 85% of them singletons. The clonotype originates from a human donor in good health. Material for sequencing was Tregs from blood cultured with allogeneic cells.

CDR3 bases: TGTGCCAGCAGCTTAGGGATCGACGAGCAGTACTTC. This encodes CASSLGIDEQYF. This chain joins TRBV11-2 and TRBJ2-7; unclear D gene. CDR1 and CDR2 (germline): SGHAT, FQNNGV. The CDR3 covers 12 residues. Trimming removed 1 base from V and 5 bases from J, with 6 bases in between.